This T cell receptor (beta chain) appears in the sequencing data of a study of T-cell reconstitution after alpha-beta-depleted transplantation in children. With V trimmed by 11 bases and J by 6 bases, 16 bases remained unmatched. CDR1 is MGHDK and CDR2 is SYGVNS in the germline V gene. This CDR3 is 15 amino acids long. Unique molecular identifiers were incorporated into the prepared TCRbeta library. TCRdb independently ran MiXCR on the PCR reads; one entry per CDR3 protein. The sample has around 480,000 distinct CDR3 sequences, around a third seen once; the top ten hold under 3%. The V gene is TRBV25-1, the J gene TRBJ2-7; 10 positions agree with TRBD2. The specimen was PBMCs from the stem cell graft donor, collected from the stem cell graft. This clonotype was obtained from a human donor who donated a stem cell graft to a child with aplastic anemia. This chain's CDR3 is CAGVPLAGIPSEQYV. The CDR3 DNA follows: TGTGCCGGGGTACCACTAGCGGGAATCCCCTCCGAGCAGTACGTC.